This T cell receptor beta chain was retrieved from a study of early T cells in non-severe SARS-CoV-2 infection. Looking at the study overall: Chains from this unsorted whole-blood bulk RNA could not be paired. Overall study results and limits: Database matching using VDJdb favored anti-spike CD8 responses, with private and CD4 specificities left missing.

Individual cDNA molecules each received unique molecular identifiers attached to them. TCRdb itself ran the 5' RACE reads through MiXCR, one entry per CDR3 protein. The sample yields some 67,000 distinct CDR3 sequences, about 9.1% seen once. A remark on this clonotype: Its antigen is as yet unknown.

Germline V gives CDR1 SEHNR, CDR2 FQNEAQ (reference sequence). The CDR3 is 14 amino acids. Trimming stripped 3 bases from V and 4 bases from J, with 12 bases between. The specimen was whole blood, collected at baseline. This chain connects TRBV7-9 to TRBJ1-1; TRBD1 might be the D (5 bases). The TCR comes from an adult who was a healthcare worker with PCR-confirmed SARS-CoV-2 infection or an uninfected control (not recorded which). CDR3 protein: CASSLDKIRTEAFF. CDR3 coding DNA: TGTGCCAGCAGCTTGGACAAGATCCGCACTGAAGCTTTCTTT. Drawing the rest from reference TRBV7-9 and TRBJ1-1, the complete variable domain is DTGVSQNPRHKITKRGQNVTFRCDPISEHNRLYWYRQTLGQGPEFLTYFQNEAQLEKSRLLSDRFSAERPKGSFSTLEIQRTEQGDSAMYLCASSLDKIRTEAFFGQGTRLTVV.